Detailed here is one TCR beta chain. The antigen is unknown. Only in-frame clones appear in the TCRdb table, and some are missing; sequencing was by immunoSEQ multiplex PCR. The sample lists more than 40,000 clones, about 90% occurring once. V shed 2 bases and J 4 bases; nucleotides not matched to a gene: 0. The CDR3 contains 15 residues. Looked up from germline, CDR1 is SGHVS and CDR2 is FQNEAQ. These data originate in a study of OX40 agonist ivuxolimab in advanced cancers. Overall study results and limits: Some of the lowest clonal expansion was seen in partial responders at 0.1-3.0 mg/kg.

The chain joins TRBV7-8 to TRBJ2-3, with 13 positions matching TRBD2. Sequences were derived from CD4+ or CD8+ T cells sorted from blood, sampled in a trial of the OX40 agonist ivuxolimab. This clonotype was obtained from an adult with an advanced solid tumor such as melanoma, head and neck, liver or kidney cancer. CDR3 nucleotide sequence: TGTGCCAGCAGCTTAACTAGCGGGGGGGCAGATACGCAGTATTTT. Translating it yields CASSLTSGGADTQYF.